The 26 T cell receptor beta chains in this list originate from one sample, sequenced in a study of OX40 agonist ivuxolimab in advanced cancers. Sequencing was performed with immunoSEQ multiplex PCR; in TCRdb, only in-frame clones are kept and a portion is missing. The sample includes around 53,000 clones, over 90% of them seen just once. This specimen was CD4+ or CD8+ T cells sorted from blood, taken in a trial of the OX40 agonist ivuxolimab. All receptors come from an adult with an advanced solid tumor such as melanoma, head and neck, liver or kidney cancer.

This chain uses TRBV27 with TRBJ2-1; perhaps TRBD1 as D (6 bases). From germline, CDR1 is MNHEY and CDR2 SMNVEV (reference sequence). Trimming stripped 2 bases from V and 4 bases from J, with 18 bases between. This CDR3 has 17 residues. The CDR3 protein is CASSLLSVVGQYNEQFF. The DNA of the CDR3 is TGTGCCAGCAGTTTACTTAGCGTGGTTGGACAGTACAATGAGCAGTTCTTC.

The rearrangement links TRBV9 to TRBJ2-1, with D perhaps TRBD2 (6 bases). This CDR3 is built from 14 residues. The V gene lost 4 bases and the J gene lost 2 bases, with 10 bases spanning the gap. In germline, CDR1 is SGDLS, CDR2 YYNGEE. CDR3: CASSPSDTYNEQFF. CDR3 sequence (DNA): TGTGCCAGCAGCCCTAGCGACACCTACAATGAGCAGTTCTTC.

The V call is TRBV13, the J call TRBJ2-5; TRBD1 is a possible D gene (7 bases). The CDR3 runs 16 residues. The germline V and J ends were trimmed by 0 bases and 5 bases, with 16 bases remaining between them. In germline, CDR1 is PRHDT, CDR2 FYEKMQ (reference sequence). CDR3 region: CASSLGAEGARETQYF. The DNA for the CDR3 is TGTGCCAGCAGCTTAGGGGCGGAGGGGGCCCGGGAGACCCAGTACTTC.

This rearrangement joins TRBV6-1 to TRBJ2-3; 11 nucleotides align to TRBD2. Germline V gives CDR1 MNHNS, CDR2 SASEGT. CDR3 length: 16 residues. The V and J ends lost 4 bases and 0 bases, in that order; junction bases with no gene match: 3. CDR3 protein: CASSAGTSGSTDTQYF. The DNA of the CDR3 is TGTGCCAGCAGTGCCGGGACTAGCGGAAGCACAGATACGCAGTATTTT.

This sequence joins TRBV13 and TRBJ1-2, with a weak D call TRBD1 (6 bases). Germline CDR1 is PRHDT and CDR2 is FYEKMQ (reference sequence). This CDR3 has 14 residues. Trimming shortened V by 7 bases and J by 8 bases, and 20 bases separated the two germline ends. The CDR3 region has the DNA TGTGCCAGCACCATCAGGGGTGAGGCCGAGGGCTACACCTTC. It translates to CASTIRGEAEGYTF.

The chain links TRBV25-1 to TRBJ2-5; no clear D. V lost 3 bases and J lost 2, with 10 bases in between. Germline values: CDR1 MGHDK, CDR2 SYGVNS. This CDR3 has 14 amino acids. Here the CDR3 reads CASSDSGIQETQYF. CDR3 DNA sequence: TGTGCCAGCAGTGACTCCGGAATTCAAGAGACCCAGTACTTC.

This chain uses TRBV28 with TRBJ2-7; 11 bases map to TRBD1. Germline values: CDR1 MDHEN, CDR2 SYDVKM. Unmatched junction bases numbered 13, after V lost 6 bases and J lost 6 bases. This CDR3 is built from 16 residues. The CDR3 nucleotides read TGTGCCAGCAGCGGGATGCTTGGGACAGGGGGAGGCGAGCAGTACTTC. This codes for CASSGMLGTGGGEQYF.

In this sample, this clone turned up once. The chain combines TRBV2 with TRBJ2-2; TRBD1 might be the D (5 bases). Trimming shortened V by 0 bases and J by 0 bases, and 14 bases separated the two germline ends. There are 18 residues in the CDR3. Germline V gene sequence: CDR1 SNHLY, CDR2 FYNNEI. The CDR3 region has the DNA TGTGCCAGCAGTGAAGCTCTTCTGGGGCCCGCGAACACCGGGGAGCTGTTTTTT. Amino acids: CASSEALLGPANTGELFF.

The chain carries TRBV18 and TRBJ2-2, with TRBD2 matching 7 bases. The CDR3 runs to 16 residues. Trimming removed 10 bases from V and 3 bases from J; junction bases left unmatched: 14. The germline gives CDR1 KGHSH, CDR2 LQKENI. CDR3 protein: CATEGSREEYTGELFF. CDR3 nucleotide sequence: TGTGCCACCGAAGGGAGTCGGGAGGAATACACCGGGGAGCTGTTTTTT. The variable domain in full, completed from reference TRBV18 and TRBJ2-2, reads NAGVMQNPRHLVRRRGQEARLRCSPMKGHSHVYWYRQLPEEGLKFMVYLQKENIIDESGMPKERFSAEFPKEGPSILRIQQVVRGDSAAYFCATEGSREEYTGELFFGEGSRLTVL.

This clone occurred a few times. The CDR3: CASSLRLNQPQHF. The CDR3 bases are TGTGCCAGCAGCCTCCGACTCAATCAGCCCCAGCATTTT. The rearrangement links TRBV9 to TRBJ1-5; D is unclear. This CDR3 comprises 13 residues. The V end was cut by 4 bases, the J end by 3 bases, with 8 bases between. CDR1 is SGDLS, CDR2 YYNGEE, per germline.

V and J are TRBV19 and TRBJ2-1, with D possibly matching TRBD2 (5 bases). Germline V gene sequence: CDR1 LNHDA, CDR2 SQIVND (reference sequence). The CDR3 extends over 16 amino acids. V lost 6 bases and J lost 4, with 19 bases in between. Written as DNA, the CDR3 is TGTGCCAGTAGGACTGGCGGCGCGGGCGATTACAATGAGCAGTTCTTC. Translated: CASRTGGAGDYNEQFF.

The rearrangement joins TRBV28 to TRBJ2-5; the match to TRBD2 covers 8 bases. The CDR3 spans 14 residues. After removal of 1 base from V and 4 bases from J, the junction contained 2 bases not matched to a gene. CDR1 is MDHEN and CDR2 is SYDVKM in the germline V gene. Here the CDR3 reads CASSLSSGRETQYF. The CDR3 DNA reads as TGTGCCAGCAGTTTATCCAGCGGGAGAGAGACCCAGTACTTC.

The chain links TRBV6-5 to TRBJ2-5, with TRBD1 as a possible D gene (5 bases). The germline CDR1 and CDR2 sequences are MNHEY and SVGAGI. The CDR3 loop spans 14 amino acids. Between the trimmed V and J ends, which lost 4 bases and 4 bases, there was a span of 13 bases. CDR3 region: CASSWGAPGETQYF. The DNA for the CDR3 is TGTGCCAGCAGTTGGGGCGCTCCAGGAGAGACCCAGTACTTC.

V gene TRBV4-1 combines with J gene TRBJ1-2; no definite D call. V lost 1 base and J 4 bases, leaving 4 bases between the germline ends. Germline V gene lookup returns CDR1 MGHRA and CDR2 YSYEKL. This CDR3 is built from 12 residues. The CDR3 nucleotides read TGCGCCAGCAGCCAAGGGGTCTATGGCTACACCTTC. It codes for CASSQGVYGYTF.

The chain links TRBV9 to TRBJ1-2; 8 bases agree with TRBD1. The CDR3 is 15 amino acids. V shed 0 bases, J shed 2 bases, and the junction held 3 bases outside the gene matches. CDR1 SGDLS and CDR2 YYNGEE come from the germline V gene. The CDR3 spells CASSVGGQENYGYTF. The CDR3 DNA reads as TGTGCCAGCAGCGTAGGGGGACAGGAAAACTATGGCTACACCTTC.

J is TRBJ2-3 and V is TRBV1; the D call TRBD2 from the table was never checked on the DNA. TRBV1 is listed as a pseudogene. This CDR3 spans 17 amino acids. The chain's CDR3 is CTSSQDCRGRVADTQYF. The CDR3 nucleotides are TGCACCAGCAGCCAAGATTGCAGAGGAAGAGTCGCAGATACGCAGTATTTT.

The chain combines TRBV9 with TRBJ2-7; tentatively, D is TRBD1 or TRBD2 (5 bases each). The CDR3 totals 16 residues. Germline CDR1 SGDLS, CDR2 YYNGEE. V shed 3 bases and J shed 4 bases, with 20 bases lying between them. The CDR3 is CASSASGTALLYEQYF. Written as DNA, the CDR3 is TGTGCCAGCAGCGCCTCCGGGACCGCCCTTTTGTACGAGCAGTACTTC.

The chain uses TRBV10-1 and TRBJ2-1; no clear D. V dropped 2 bases and J dropped 1 base, with 6 bases sitting between them. The germline gives CDR1 WNHNN, CDR2 SYGVQD (reference sequence). The CDR3 spans 14 residues. The CDR3 bases are TGCGCCAGCAGTGAGCCCGGATCCTACAATGAGCAGTTCTTC. Residues: CASSEPGSYNEQFF.

V gene TRBV5-4 combines with J gene TRBJ1-1; D is unclear. This CDR3 is built from 17 residues. Germline CDR1 reads SGHNT; CDR2 reads YYREEE (reference sequence). The ends were cut back, 0 bases at V and 0 bases at J, with 15 bases in the middle. CDR3 sequence reads: CASSLVHPAYVNTEAFF. CDR3 DNA sequence: TGTGCCAGCAGCTTGGTACATCCTGCTTATGTGAACACTGAAGCTTTCTTT.

The rearrangement uses TRBV5-1 and TRBJ2-1, with D perhaps TRBD2 (6 bases). This CDR3 contains 18 residues. Germline values: CDR1 SGHRS, CDR2 YFSETQ. V shed 0 bases and J shed 3 bases, with 19 bases lying between them. CDR3: CASSLVLLASRLYNEQFF. In DNA form, the CDR3 reads TGCGCCAGCAGCTTGGTTCTTCTAGCGTCACGCCTCTACAATGAGCAGTTCTTC.

This chain links TRBV27 with TRBJ2-7, with 7 bases fitting TRBD1. This CDR3 spans 16 amino acids. Unmatched junction bases numbered 11, after V lost 2 bases and J lost 4 bases. Per the germline V gene, CDR1 is MNHEY and CDR2 is SMNVEV (reference sequence). The CDR3 is CASSLSRDSLYYEQYF. CDR3 sequence (DNA): TGTGCCAGCAGTTTAAGCCGGGACAGCCTTTATTACGAGCAGTACTTC.

The sample holds one count of this clone. The chain couples TRBV15 to TRBJ1-4; weak D call: TRBD1 (5 bases). The germline V and J ends were trimmed by 1 base and 0 bases, with 15 bases remaining between them. Germline CDR1 and CDR2: LNHNV and YYDKDF (reference sequence). This CDR3 is 18 amino acids long. The CDR3 DNA sequence: TGTGCCACCAGCAGAGCCGGACAACTCCATGCAACTAATGAAAAACTGTTTTTT. Translating gives CATSRAGQLHATNEKLFF.

This chain joins TRBV27 and TRBJ1-1, with a possible D match to TRBD1 (5 bases). V shed 5 bases and J shed 4 bases, with 11 bases lying between them. The CDR3 is 13 residues long. Germline CDR1 and CDR2: MNHEY and SMNVEV (reference sequence). The CDR3 nucleotides are TGTGCCAGCAGTCGGGACGGCCCCACTGAAGCTTTCTTT. Amino acid sequence: CASSRDGPTEAFF.

The chain carries TRBV7-9 and TRBJ1-2; D is unresolved. V lost 4 bases, J lost 4 bases, and 13 bases lay in between. Germline assignment: CDR1 SEHNR and CDR2 FQNEAQ (reference sequence). This CDR3 contains 14 residues. This CDR3 reads CASSSGAVFYGYTF. The CDR3 region has the DNA TGTGCCAGCAGCTCTGGTGCGGTTTTCTATGGCTACACCTTC.

V gene TRBV28 combines with J gene TRBJ2-3; 7 nucleotides match TRBD1. J was trimmed by 6 bases and V by 6 bases; bases with no gene match: 12. Germline CDR1 is MDHEN and CDR2 is SYDVKM. The CDR3 length is 15 residues. The CDR3 loop reads CASSPGGTGSDTQYF. Written as DNA, the CDR3 is TGTGCCAGCAGCCCAGGGGGAACAGGGTCCGATACGCAGTATTTT.

This chain connects TRBV5-8 to TRBJ1-4; a weak D match, TRBD1 (6 bases). Germline V gene lookup returns CDR1 SGHTS and CDR2 YDEGEE. The V and J ends lost 4 bases and 8 bases respectively, with 18 bases between them. The CDR3 consists of 15 residues. CDR3 coding DNA: TGTGCCAGCAGCCTAACCTGGGGCAGGGGAGAAAAACTGTTTTTT. This sequence encodes CASSLTWGRGEKLFF.